The 6 T cell receptor beta chains reported below all come from one sample, sequenced in a study of technical replicates of blood from a few donors. Sequencing used immunoSEQ multiplex PCR; TCRdb keeps in-frame clones, though not all of them. The sample holds 65,000 to 95,000 clones, approximately 96% seen once. Sequenced: T cells isolated from PBMCs. These TCRs come from a human donor in good health.

V usage is TRBV6-1 and J usage is TRBJ1-1, with 10 bases that match TRBD1. CDR3 size: 15 residues. CDR1 and CDR2 (germline): MNHNS, SASEGT. V was clipped by 1 base and J by 5 bases; unmatched bases: 4. The CDR3 DNA sequence: TGTGCCAGCAGTGAAGTCCGGGACAGGGGAACTGAAGCTTTCTTT. Translation: CASSEVRDRGTEAFF.

The chain uses TRBV9 and TRBJ2-1; the match to TRBD2 covers 13 bases. This CDR3 is 22 amino acids long. Per the germline V gene, CDR1 is SGDLS and CDR2 is YYNGEE. With 0 bases clipped from V and 0 bases from J, the junction kept 15 bases outside the gene matches. In DNA form, the CDR3 reads TGTGCCAGCAGCGTAGCCCTTGCAACTAGCGGGAGGGCGAGGAGCTCCTACAATGAGCAGTTCTTC. This codes for CASSVALATSGRARSSYNEQFF.

This sequence joins TRBV7-9 and TRBJ2-2, with 7 positions matching TRBD1. V was clipped by 4 bases and J by 4 bases; unmatched bases: 6. The CDR3 contains 15 residues. CDR1 is SEHNR, CDR2 FQNEAQ, per germline (reference sequence). The CDR3 DNA is TGTGCCAGCAGCTCGCCGGGACAGCGCACCGGGGAGCTGTTTTTT. Translating it yields CASSSPGQRTGELFF.

The chain recombines TRBV15 with TRBJ2-5; 9 bases map to TRBD2. CDR3 size: 14 residues. Germline assignment: CDR1 LNHNV and CDR2 YYDKDF (reference sequence). Germline trimming cut 1 base from V and 5 bases from J; bases unmatched to any gene: 2. CDR3 amino acids: CATSRVAGDETQYF. CDR3 DNA sequence: TGTGCCACCAGCAGAGTAGCGGGGGACGAGACCCAGTACTTC.

This clone was observed once. The chain's CDR3 is CASSYGQEGTEAFF. The CDR3, as DNA: TGCGCCAGCAGCTATGGACAGGAGGGCACTGAAGCTTTCTTT. The chain has TRBV5-1 and TRBJ1-1, with 7 bases that match TRBD1. V lost 3 bases and J lost 4; bases outside the gene matches: 6. Germline V gene data show CDR1 as SGHRS and CDR2 as YFSETQ. This CDR3 comprises 14 residues.

The chain recombines TRBV15 with TRBJ2-7; D gene ambiguous. Germline loops: CDR1 LNHNV, CDR2 YYDKDF (reference sequence). CDR3 size: 15 residues. With 4 bases removed from V and 3 bases from J, the gap between germline ends came to 16 bases. CDR3 amino acids: CATSTRLLPNYEQYF. The CDR3 DNA reads TGTGCCACCAGCACGCGACTTTTACCCAACTACGAGCAGTACTTC.